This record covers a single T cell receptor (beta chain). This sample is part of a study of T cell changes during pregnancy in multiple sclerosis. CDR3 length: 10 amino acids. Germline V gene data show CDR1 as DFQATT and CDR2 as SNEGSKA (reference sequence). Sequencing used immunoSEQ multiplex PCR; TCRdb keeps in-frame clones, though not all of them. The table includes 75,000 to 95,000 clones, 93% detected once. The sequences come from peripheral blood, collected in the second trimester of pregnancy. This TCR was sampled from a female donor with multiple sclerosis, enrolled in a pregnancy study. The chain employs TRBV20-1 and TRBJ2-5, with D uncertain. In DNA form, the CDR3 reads TGCAGCCTCGAACGAGGGACCCAGTACTTC. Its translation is CSLERGTQYF.